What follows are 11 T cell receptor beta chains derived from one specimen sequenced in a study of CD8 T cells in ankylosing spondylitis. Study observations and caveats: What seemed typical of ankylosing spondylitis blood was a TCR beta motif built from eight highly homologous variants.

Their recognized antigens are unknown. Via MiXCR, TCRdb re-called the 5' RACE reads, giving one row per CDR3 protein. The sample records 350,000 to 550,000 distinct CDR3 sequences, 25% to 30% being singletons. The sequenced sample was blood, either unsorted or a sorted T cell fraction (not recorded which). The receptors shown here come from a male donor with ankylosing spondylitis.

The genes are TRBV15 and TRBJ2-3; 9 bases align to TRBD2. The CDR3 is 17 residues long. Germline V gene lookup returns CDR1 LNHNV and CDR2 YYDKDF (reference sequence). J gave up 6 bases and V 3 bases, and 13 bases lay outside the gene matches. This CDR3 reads CATSRLRGLAGFDTQYF. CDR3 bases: TGTGCCACCAGCAGGCTCAGAGGTCTAGCGGGATTCGATACGCAGTATTTT. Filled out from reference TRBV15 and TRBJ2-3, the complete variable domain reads DAMVIQNPRYQVTQFGKPVTLSCSQTLNHNVMYWYQQKSSQAPKLLFHYYDKDFNNEADTPDNFQSRRPNTSFCFLDIRSPGLGDTAMYLCATSRLRGLAGFDTQYFGPGTRLTVL.

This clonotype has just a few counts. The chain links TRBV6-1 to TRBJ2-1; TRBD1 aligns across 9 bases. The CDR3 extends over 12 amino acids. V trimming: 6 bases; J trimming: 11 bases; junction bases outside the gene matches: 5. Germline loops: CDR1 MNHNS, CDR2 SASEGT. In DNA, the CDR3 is TGTGCCAGCAGAGTGGACAGGGGACAGCAGTTCTTC. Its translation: CASRVDRGQQFF.

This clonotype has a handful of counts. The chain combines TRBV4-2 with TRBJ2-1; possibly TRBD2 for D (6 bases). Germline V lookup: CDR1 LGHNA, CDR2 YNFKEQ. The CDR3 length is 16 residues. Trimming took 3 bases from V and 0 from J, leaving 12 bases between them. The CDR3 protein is CASSQASSDSYNEQFF. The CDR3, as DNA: TGTGCCAGCAGCCAGGCTTCTAGCGACTCCTACAATGAGCAGTTCTTC.

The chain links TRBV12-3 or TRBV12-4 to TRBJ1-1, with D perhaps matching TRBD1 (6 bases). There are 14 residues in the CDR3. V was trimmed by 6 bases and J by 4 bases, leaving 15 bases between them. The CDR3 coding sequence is TGTGCCAGCAGGGAGGCAGGGGCGCCCACTGAAGCTTTCTTT. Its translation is CASREAGAPTEAFF.

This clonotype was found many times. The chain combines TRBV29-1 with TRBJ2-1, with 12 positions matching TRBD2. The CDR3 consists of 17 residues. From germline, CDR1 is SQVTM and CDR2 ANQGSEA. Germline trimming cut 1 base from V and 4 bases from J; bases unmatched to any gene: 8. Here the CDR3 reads CSVEGLAGVSRYNEQFF. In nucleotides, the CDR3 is TGCAGCGTTGAAGGACTAGCGGGAGTTTCAAGGTACAATGAGCAGTTCTTC.

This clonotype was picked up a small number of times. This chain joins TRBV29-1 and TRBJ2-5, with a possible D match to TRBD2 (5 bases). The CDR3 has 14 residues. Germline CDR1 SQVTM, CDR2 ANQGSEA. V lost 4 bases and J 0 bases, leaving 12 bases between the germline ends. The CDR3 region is CSVGVTGNQETQYF. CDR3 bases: TGCAGCGTTGGGGTCACGGGGAACCAAGAGACCCAGTACTTC. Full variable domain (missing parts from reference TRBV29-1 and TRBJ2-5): SAVISQKPSRDICQRGTSLTIQCQVDSQVTMMFWYRQQPGQSLTLIATANQGSEATYESGFVIDKFPISRPNLTFSTLTVSNMSPEDSSIYLCSVGVTGNQETQYFGPGTRLLVL.

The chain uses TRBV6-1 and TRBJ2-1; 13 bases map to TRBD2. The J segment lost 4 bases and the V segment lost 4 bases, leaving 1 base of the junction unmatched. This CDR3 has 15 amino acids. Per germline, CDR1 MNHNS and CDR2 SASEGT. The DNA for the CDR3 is TGTGCCAGCAGTGGGACTAGCGGGGGATACAATGAGCAGTTCTTC. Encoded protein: CASSGTSGGYNEQFF.

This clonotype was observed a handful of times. The CDR3 sequence: CASHPVGTGELFF. The CDR3 nucleotides are TGCGCCAGCCATCCAGTGGGCACCGGGGAGCTGTTTTTT. This rearrangement joins TRBV5-1 to TRBJ2-2, with no clear D. The germline V gene has CDR1 SGHRS and CDR2 YFSETQ. Trimming removed 7 bases at V and 4 bases at J, with 11 bases between. There are 13 residues in the CDR3.

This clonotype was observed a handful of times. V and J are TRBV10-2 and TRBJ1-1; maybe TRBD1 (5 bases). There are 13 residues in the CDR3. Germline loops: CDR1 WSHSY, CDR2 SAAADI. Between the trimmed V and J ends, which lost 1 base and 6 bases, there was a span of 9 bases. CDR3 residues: CASSELATAEAFF. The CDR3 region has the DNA TGCGCCAGCAGTGAGTTGGCGACAGCTGAAGCTTTCTTT.

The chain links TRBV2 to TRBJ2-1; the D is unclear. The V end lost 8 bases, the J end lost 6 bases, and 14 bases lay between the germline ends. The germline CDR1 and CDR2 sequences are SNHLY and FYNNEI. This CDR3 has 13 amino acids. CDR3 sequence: CASLTSLLNEQFF. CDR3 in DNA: TGTGCCAGCCTCACGTCACTACTCAATGAGCAGTTCTTC.

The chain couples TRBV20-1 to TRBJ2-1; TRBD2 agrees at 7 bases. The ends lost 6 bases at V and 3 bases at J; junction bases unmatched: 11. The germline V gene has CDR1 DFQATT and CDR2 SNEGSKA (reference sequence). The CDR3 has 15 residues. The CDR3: CSAWGTGGHYNEQFF. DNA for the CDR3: TGCAGTGCCTGGGGTACGGGAGGTCACTACAATGAGCAGTTCTTC.